This T cell receptor beta chain appears in the sequencing data of a study of blood T cell repertoires in COVID-19. Libraries were prepared by immunoSEQ multiplex PCR; TCRdb keeps only in-frame clonotypes and omits some of them. The sample gives 170,000 or so clones, roughly 86% of which show up once; approximately 0.6% is in the top ten. This CDR3 contains 16 residues. Trimming left V 6 bases short and J 3 bases short, with 19 bases between. Germline CDR1 reads KGHSH; CDR2 reads LQKENI. The rearrangement uses TRBV18 and TRBJ2-3; D might be TRBD1 (6 bases). Sequencing was done on a sample of peripheral blood. The clonotype was recovered from a man in his 60s with COVID-19, enrolled during active disease. The CDR3 DNA sequence: TGTGCCAGCTCCCCGTTGGGTACAGGGTTAACAGATACGCAGTATTTT. Its translation: CASSPLGTGLTDTQYF.